A selection of T cell receptor beta chains follows, all from one sample in a study of early stage breast cancer tumors. Sequencing was performed with immunoSEQ multiplex PCR; in TCRdb, only in-frame clones are kept and a portion is missing. The table has about 28,000 clones, about 80% seen once. Material for sequencing was blood. The receptors were gathered from a person in their sixties or seventies with breast cancer. Each CDR3 is given with its conserved first and last residue. Part of the rows lack a size; the others show once, few, many or a class for expanded clones.

TRBV19	-	TRBJ2-5	CASSIDLETQYF
TRBV7-9	once	TRBJ2-1	CATIQGGVNEQFF
TRBV5-1	-	TRBJ2-2	CASSLNGRANTGELFF
TRBV29-1	-	TRBJ2-3	CSVVASTDTQYF
TRBV9	-	TRBJ2-6	CASSVARGWANVLTF
TRBV14	-	TRBJ2-2	CASSPRTGNTGELFF
TRBV6-5	few	TRBJ2-7	CASSYTGTSDEQYF
TRBV29-1	-	TRBJ1-1	CSVVRQLNTEAFF
TRBV4-3	-	TRBJ2-5	CASSPSGTNQETQYF
TRBV18	-	TRBJ1-2	CASSTLGPGDGYTF
TRBV2	few	TRBJ1-5	CASIVRGGSGNQPQHF
TRBV6-5	few	TRBJ1-1	CASSYSEDTEAFF
TRBV16	-	TRBJ2-7	CASSQDPGQGFWYEQYF
TRBV19	-	TRBJ1-1	CASSRQGADTEAFF
TRBV7-2	-	TRBJ2-5	CASSLERNQETQYF
TRBV9	-	TRBJ2-3	CASTAGATAGTDTQYF
TRBV19	-	TRBJ2-2	CASSPRDRVNTGELFF
TRBV7-2	once	TRBJ1-5	CASSLGGPRQPQHF
TRBV7-3	-	TRBJ1-2	CASSLMSGGDYGYTF
TRBV7-6	-	TRBJ2-6	CASSLAGTATRSGANVLTF
TRBV7-9	-	TRBJ2-7	CASSTKAALPYEQYF
TRBV30	-	TRBJ1-3	CAWSVSGNTIYF
TRBV10-1	few	TRBJ2-7	CASSLAGGAEQYF
TRBV7-2	few	TRBJ1-5	CASSLGVTLTQHF
TRBV6-1	-	TRBJ1-3	CASRATGYSGNTIYF
TRBV9	-	TRBJ2-7	CASSVAGGPHVGEQYF
TRBV11-2	-	TRBJ2-1	CASRGLAGGEQFF
TRBV6-5	-	TRBJ1-1	CASSYSSRQNTEAFF
TRBV6-5	-	TRBJ2-5	CASSYSGGTQYF
TRBV5-1	-	TRBJ2-5	CASSSPVETQYF
TRBV5-8	-	TRBJ2-1	CASSLVTGTSGYNEQFF